This section outlines one T cell receptor beta chain sequence together with its context. There is no known antigen for this receptor. This specimen belongs to a study of cytomegalovirus exposure and HLA in healthy donors (dated 2017 in TCRdb). In the study overall: An earlier analysis of roughly 570 of the donors reported around 280 Gb of sequence data and 100 million to 120 million unique TCR beta sequences obtained from about 200 million T cells. Approximately 310 gigabases of sequencing data and around 80 million unique TCR sequences made up an early release that covered about 640 HLA-typed donors. Of the roughly 390 genotyped donors, approximately 80% were placed in the genetic ancestry cluster associated with self-reported Caucasian donors. The study aimed to test whether cataloging public T cell receptors could reveal signatures of past pathogen exposure. Using immunosequencing, the study profiled T cell repertoires from around 680 subjects and related those repertoires to cytomegalovirus serostatus. A separate validation cohort of roughly 110 different subjects was used in addition to the 666-subject first cohort. To predict cytomegalovirus infection status, the study combined high-throughput TCR immunosequencing, statistical association of individual TCRs with disease status, and machine learning. To study patterns of TCR occurrence, a later analysis re-analyzed previously published TCR beta repertoires from 650 to 750 donors and added high-resolution HLA genotyping. In the later analysis, no new phenotypic data were used to find candidate immune exposures; instead, reliance was placed on TCR beta sequences and their occurrence across donors. To decide whether each TCR beta V gene segment behaved as functional or pseudogenic, an earlier analysis of fewer than 750 of the donors relied on high-throughput TCR beta sequencing. Donor age, sex, ethnicity and CMV serostatus were collected together with the repertoire data. In a later genetic analysis, genome-wide SNP genotypes for about 65% of the roughly 700 donors were used, and that subset was treated as a discovery cohort. Every discovery cohort repertoire had been produced on one sequencing platform. HLA typing included class I and class II loci at four-digit resolution. Typing coverage varied by locus: roughly 629-640 donors for A, B, C, DRB1 and DQB1; around 560 for DQA1; more than 600 for DPA1; roughly 450 for DPB1. Four to six DR-DQ haplotypes were handled as single units for association and clustering, since linkage in the cohort was strong. On average, 235,054 unique TCR beta nucleotide sequences were sequenced per donor among 350 to 400 genotyped donors of the cohort, with roughly 18% of those sequences being non-productive.

Library creation used the immunoSEQ multiplex PCR assay. For the multiplex PCR, a mixture combining 60 forward primers for TCR Vbeta segments and 13 reverse primers for TCR Jbeta segments was used. Amplification of the CDR3 region of rearranged TCR beta genes was performed with a multiplex PCR assay on genomic DNA. The amplified TCR beta libraries were sequenced on the Illumina HiSeq System as 87-base-pair reads. The authors' analysis ran thus. A later analysis counted about 82 million unique TCR beta chains across the 550 to 750 repertoires, and 10 million to 11 million of these chains were shared by at least two donors. Raw reads were error-corrected and collapsed into unique sequences by a nearest-neighbor algorithm in which closely related sequences were merged to remove PCR and sequencing errors. Alignment of CDR3 sequences to IMGT reference sequences was used to assign V, D and J gene segments. Each retained sequence needed at least a six-nucleotide match to both a V gene segment and a J gene segment. A rearrangement was called productive if the CDR3 had no stop codons and remained in frame with V and J, and every other rearrangement was called non-productive. CDR3 was defined according to IMGT convention as the region running from the second conserved V-encoded cysteine to the conserved J-encoded phenylalanine. Sequences without an unambiguous match to a single V gene segment were excluded from the earlier analysis of 587 of the donors. In an earlier analysis of approximately 590 of the donors, a V segment was called functional when productive rearrangements were above 56.7%, and segregating when the standard deviation between donors exceeded 5%. A statistical classification framework was built for diagnosing cytomegalovirus status from the catalog of TCR beta chain sequences. A later analysis assigned V and J genes by comparing TCR nucleotide sequences with IMGT/GENE-DB human TR gene sequences. The TCRdist pipeline was used in a later analysis to assign CDR3 sequences and most-parsimonious VDJ recombination scenarios. In a later analysis, every TCR beta chain was defined by the combination of its CDR3 amino acid sequence and its V-gene family, and reads without a unique V-gene family were dropped. To address suspected cross-contamination and a sequencing artifact, a later analysis removed a few hundred highly shared, low-generation-probability nucleotide sequences. In a later analysis, a clonal expansion index was calculated for each public chain from normalized within-repertoire ranks of inferred template counts. In a later analysis, generation probabilities were computed using a VDJ recombination model fitted to out-of-frame rearrangements, and the results were checked against IGoR. Hypergeometric tests were used in a later analysis to score TCR-TCR, TCR-HLA and TCR-CMV co-occurrence, with a repertoire-size bias correction applied to the TCR pairs. In a later analysis, false discovery rates were estimated by permuting HLA or CMV assignments 20 times. In a later analysis, co-occurring TCRs were grouped using DBSCAN, and TCRdist sequence similarity was added for clustering within HLA-allele-positive subsets. Co-occurrence clustering excluded repertoires with fewer than 30,000 or more than 120,000 public chains, plus five with anomalous nucleotide sharing. TCRdb re-hosts the immuneACCESS table, in-frame sequences only. Its copies lack some clones; in the studies checked, an unresolved V gene accounts for under half of them, and the cause for the rest is not known. The V and J calls and clone size come from that table; D and trimming were worked out from the DNA. The record for this sample contains tens of thousands of clones. The ten top clones hold about 6.7% of the sample.

Summary of the overall study and its limitations: Across donors, most TCR sequences were observed very rarely, whereas some public TCRs were present in many individuals. The authors suggested that the approach could potentially be extended to other disease states and immunological phenotypes. When HLA alleles, especially DR and DQ, strongly co-occurred, attributing TCR associations to individual alleles was difficult. In a later analysis, HLA-associated TCR beta chains were found to be more clonally expanded and to have lower generation probabilities than equally common non-associated chains. An earlier analysis of around 500 of the donors showed that most TCR beta V segments appeared in productive rearrangements either about 87% or about 30% of the time, which broadly matched IMGT annotations. Some IMGT-functional V segments, including TRBV6-2 and TRBV6-3, could not be distinguished by the 87-base-pair reads and were therefore excluded. The classifier was reported to diagnose cytomegalovirus status with high specificity and sensitivity in both the original and validation cohorts. A few of the identified cytomegalovirus-associated TCR beta chains were confirmed in vitro to be specific for cytomegalovirus antigens. In a later analysis, TCR association rates were found to vary across HLA loci, with the most associated TCRs seen for DRB1 alleles and the fewest for HLA-C alleles. Linkage disequilibrium might explain the correlated functional status among segregating V segments, but an unknown experimental factor could not be excluded. According to a later genetic analysis, donors in an Asian-associated ancestry cluster had fewer N-insertions in productive TCRs than the roughly 660-donor mean. A further reported finding was that TCR beta sequences accurately predicted the HLA-A and HLA-B alleles for most subjects in the first cohort. V-gene and J-gene trimming of TCR beta chains was associated with a missense DCLRE1C variant in a later genetic analysis, and the association was replicated in an independent cohort. According to a later analysis, most CMV-associated TCR beta chains appeared to be HLA-restricted, and the HLA associations seemed to be driven largely by CMV exposure. The sequencing pipeline was judged likely to have produced a cluster of highly shared sequence variants as a technical artifact. In a later analysis, more than 15,000 TCR beta sequences were associated with specific HLA alleles at a false discovery rate of 0.05. The study gave a list of 150 to 200 TCR beta chains associated with cytomegalovirus. Because counts were too low, approximately 18 rarely observed V segments, including chromosome 9 orphons, were excluded from the earlier analysis of a few hundred of the donors. In this cohort, only TCR beta chains were sequenced, and detectable features were limited by the absence of alpha or paired-chain data. HLA typing was unavailable for some donors at each locus, so association tests used only the typed subset. Presence/absence analyses assumed roughly uniform sequencing depth across donors, an assumption that may not hold. For the cohort, immune exposure information was limited to CMV serostatus. Several of the top co-occurrence clusters appeared to be linked to parvovirus B19, influenza, CMV and Epstein-Barr virus, according to a later analysis.

V and J lose 0 bases and 8 bases, and a span of 14 bases separates them. The CDR3 runs 14 amino acids, cysteine and phenylalanine included. CDR3 DNA only is kept here, 42 bases in frame from base 1. For CDR1 and CDR2, the germline V gene lists SGHRS and YFSETQ. The cohort consisted of 600 to 700 healthy bone marrow donors. All cohort members were sampled while nominally healthy, although unrecorded immune exposures were likely present. The donor was CMV seronegative and was included in the group of hundreds of seronegative cohort members. Every donor gave a peripheral blood sample, and the peripheral blood mononuclear cells from that sample were used for TCR beta sequencing. Genomic DNA extraction from the blood cell samples was performed with the Qiagen DNeasy Blood Extraction Kit.

The sequence derives from a woman aged 40 to 55 in good health and CMV-seronegative. The rearranged segments are TRBV5-1 and TRBJ1-1; TRBD1 is a weak D gene call, 6 bases matching. What was sequenced was PBMCs. The DNA sequence follows: TGCGCCAGCAGCTTGGGGGACAATAACCCAGAAGCTTTCTTT. It specifies CASSLGDNNPEAFF.